The 10 T cell receptor beta chains reported below all come from one sample, sequenced in a study of siplizumab effects on memory and regulatory T cells. Mixed lymphocyte reaction cells were cocultured at 37°C for more than 5 days. Repertoires were generated with immunoSEQ multiplex PCR, while TCRdb's copy carries only in-frame clones and drops some. The data contain nearly 20,000 clones, about 45% of them seen just once; the ten biggest clones take up approximately 6%. No antigen has been identified for these receptors. Sequencing was performed on CFSE-low (dividing) CD4+ T cells sorted from an allogeneic mixed lymphocyte reaction. The source of these receptors is a human donor in good health; the cells came from an allogeneic mixed lymphocyte reaction. Some clones in this sample may be carry-over from other donors' samples.

This clone came up a few times. The chain combines TRBV5-1 with TRBJ1-1; D is undetermined. The CDR3 runs to 15 residues. Germline V gene data show CDR1 as SGHRS and CDR2 as YFSETQ. V dropped 3 bases and J dropped 0 bases, with 12 bases sitting between them. CDR3 sequence (DNA): TGCGCCAGCAGCTCCGCGGGAGGGTTGAACACTGAAGCTTTCTTT. The encoded protein is CASSSAGGLNTEAFF.

The chain joins TRBV5-6 to TRBJ1-2; D is undetermined. The ends were cut back, 1 base at V and 4 bases at J, with 11 bases in the middle. In germline, CDR1 is SGHDT, CDR2 YYEEEE. The CDR3 is 14 amino acids. CDR3 nucleotides: TGTGCCAGCAGCTTGCTGGGCCAGATCTATGGCTACACCTTC. This gives the protein CASSLLGQIYGYTF.

This clone is labeled as large. V usage is TRBV27 and J usage is TRBJ2-1, with 10 bases identical to TRBD2. The length of the CDR3 is 16 residues. Germline trimming cut 2 bases from V and 6 bases from J; bases unmatched to any gene: 7. CDR1 is MNHEY and CDR2 is SMNVEV in the germline V gene (reference sequence). The CDR3 region is CASSLVSSGSGNEQFF. As DNA, the CDR3 is TGTGCCAGCAGTTTAGTATCTAGCGGGAGCGGCAATGAGCAGTTCTTC.

In this sample, this clone turned up a few times. The chain carries TRBV6-1 and TRBJ1-1; weak D call: TRBD1 (5 bases). Trimming took off 10 bases at V and 11 bases at J, with 26 bases between the two ends. CDR3 length equals 14 residues. Per germline, CDR1 MNHNS and CDR2 SASEGT. The CDR3 DNA reads as TGTGCCACCGGGACCGACAGACCGTCCACAGCCGCTTTCTTT. This codes for CATGTDRPSTAAFF.

This clone has more than one count but fewer than ten. The V gene is TRBV7-2, the J gene TRBJ1-2; D gene uncertain. The germline V gene has CDR1 SGHTA and CDR2 FQGNSA. The germline V and J ends were trimmed by 3 bases and 8 bases, with 16 bases remaining between them. This CDR3 comprises 14 residues. Here the CDR3 DNA reads TGTGCCAGCAGCTTCAAACCGGGTGGGGTCGGCTACACCTTC. It translates to CASSFKPGGVGYTF.

This clone is medium-sized within its sample. This rearrangement joins TRBV19 to TRBJ1-1; D unclear. Germline V gene lookup returns CDR1 LNHDA and CDR2 SQIVND (reference sequence). Trimming removed 7 bases from V and 3 bases from J, with 12 bases in between. CDR3 length: 13 residues. For the CDR3, the DNA is TGTGCCAGTACTCCGGGTCTTCACACTGAAGCTTTCTTT. This codes for CASTPGLHTEAFF.

V and J are TRBV6-5 and TRBJ1-1, with D perhaps matching TRBD1 (6 bases). V was cut by 0 bases and J by 2 bases, with 10 bases left in between. The CDR3 has 15 residues. Germline values: CDR1 MNHEY, CDR2 SVGAGI. In DNA, the CDR3 is TGTGCCAGCAGTTACTCGAAGGGACAAAACACTGAAGCTTTCTTT. It yields the protein CASSYSKGQNTEAFF.

This clone was picked up a small number of times. The chain carries TRBV6-1 and TRBJ1-1; D remains ambiguous. The ends were cut back, 7 bases at V and 2 bases at J, with 11 bases in the middle. The CDR3 totals 13 residues. CDR1 and CDR2 from the germline V gene are MNHNS and SASEGT. CDR3 protein: CASNSVINTEAFF. The CDR3 DNA sequence: TGTGCCAGCAATAGCGTGATCAACACTGAAGCTTTCTTT.

The J gene is TRBJ1-3, the V gene TRBV18, with 9 bases fitting TRBD1. The CDR3 contains 17 residues. CDR1 KGHSH and CDR2 LQKENI come from the germline V gene. V lost 3 bases to trimming and J lost 2 bases; unmatched junction nucleotides: 8. CDR3 nucleotide sequence: TGTGCCAGCTCACCTATCTGGACAGGGGCCCCTGGAAACACCATATATTTT. It yields the protein CASSPIWTGAPGNTIYF. Full variable domain (missing parts from reference TRBV18 and TRBJ1-3): NAGVMQNPRHLVRRRGQEARLRCSPMKGHSHVYWYRQLPEEGLKFMVYLQKENIIDESGMPKERFSAEFPKEGPSILRIQQVVRGDSAAYFCASSPIWTGAPGNTIYFGEGSWLTVV.

This clone was seen more than once but under ten times. An end of the junction does not agree with germline; a read error may underlie this. This chain joins TRBV7-7 and TRBJ2-7, with D perhaps matching TRBD1 (6 bases). CDR1 is SSHAT, CDR2 FNYEAQ, per germline (reference sequence). The CDR3 is 12 residues long. The CDR3 spells CASSLEQGEQYF. The CDR3 nucleotides read TGTGCTAGCAGCTTGGAACAGGGCGAGCAGTACTTC. The full variable domain, rest sourced from reference TRBV7-7 and TRBJ2-7, is GAGVSQSPRYKVTKRGQDVTLRCDPISSHATLYWYQQALGQGPEFLTYFNYEAQPDKSGLPSDRFSAERPEGSISTLTIQRTEQRDSAMYRCASSLEQGEQYFGPGTRLTVT.